This TCR beta chain was found in a study of cytomegalovirus exposure and HLA in healthy donors. Study overall: Unique TCR beta sequences numbering 120 million or so came from roughly 180 million T cells in an earlier analysis. Counted in an early data release were 65 million to 100 million unique TCRs from HLA-typed donors. Points from the study as a whole: In a later analysis, TCR beta V- and J-gene trimming showed a link to a missense DCLRE1C variant.

60 Vbeta and 13 Jbeta primers were used in PCR. Sequencing was performed with immunoSEQ multiplex PCR; in TCRdb, only in-frame clones are kept and a portion is missing. Among 130,000 to 150,000 clones, around four fifths were seen once, and the ten largest hold around 2.5%. Of note for this clone: The antigen remains undetermined.

CDR3 size: 16 residues. Trimming shortened V by 4 bases and J by 2 bases, and 15 bases separated the two germline ends. Germline loops: CDR1 MNHNS, CDR2 SASEGT. The chain is built from TRBV6-1 and TRBJ1-5; D gene unclear. The sequenced sample was PBMCs. This clonotype originated in a boy aged 2 to 9 in good health and CMV-seronegative. The CDR3 DNA follows: TGTGCCAGCAGTGGGGTTCTGACCCGGGGCAATCAGCCCCAGCATTTT. The encoded protein is CASSGVLTRGNQPQHF.